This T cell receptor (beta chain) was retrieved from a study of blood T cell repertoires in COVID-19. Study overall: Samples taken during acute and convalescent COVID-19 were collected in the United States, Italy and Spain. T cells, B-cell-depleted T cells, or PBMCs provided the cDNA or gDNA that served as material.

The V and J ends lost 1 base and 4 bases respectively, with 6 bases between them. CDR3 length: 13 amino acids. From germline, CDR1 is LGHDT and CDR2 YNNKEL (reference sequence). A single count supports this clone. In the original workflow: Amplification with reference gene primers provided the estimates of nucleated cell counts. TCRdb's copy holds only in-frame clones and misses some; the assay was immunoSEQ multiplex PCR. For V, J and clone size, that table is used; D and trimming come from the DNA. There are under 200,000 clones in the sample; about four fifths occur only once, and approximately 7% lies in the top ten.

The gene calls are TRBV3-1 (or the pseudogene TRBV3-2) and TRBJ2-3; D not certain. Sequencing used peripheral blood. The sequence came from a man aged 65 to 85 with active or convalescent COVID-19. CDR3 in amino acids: CASSQGPADTQYF. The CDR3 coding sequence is TGTGCCAGCAGCCAAGGTCCGGCAGATACGCAGTATTTT.